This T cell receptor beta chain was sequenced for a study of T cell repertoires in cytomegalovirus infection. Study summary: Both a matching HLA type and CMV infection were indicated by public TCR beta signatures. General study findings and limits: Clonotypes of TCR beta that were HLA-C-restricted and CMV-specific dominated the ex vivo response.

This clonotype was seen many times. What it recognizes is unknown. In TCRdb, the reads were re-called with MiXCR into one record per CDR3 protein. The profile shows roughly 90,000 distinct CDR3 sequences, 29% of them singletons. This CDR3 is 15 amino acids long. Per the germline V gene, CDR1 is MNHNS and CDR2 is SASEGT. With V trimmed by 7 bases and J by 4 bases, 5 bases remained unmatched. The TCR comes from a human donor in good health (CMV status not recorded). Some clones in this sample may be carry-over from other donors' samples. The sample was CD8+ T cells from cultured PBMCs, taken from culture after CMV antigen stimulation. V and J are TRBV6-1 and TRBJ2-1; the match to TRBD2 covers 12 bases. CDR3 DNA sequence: TGTGCCAGCATACCGACTAGCGGGGGTTACAATGAGCAGTTCTTC. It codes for CASIPTSGGYNEQFF.